Following are 27 T cell receptor beta chains from one sample sequenced in a study of regulatory T cells in long-lasting Graves disease. Specified time point: newly diagnosed GD, antithyroid drugs for less than 3 months. Making the TCR library involved RNA that had been extracted from PBMCs. Building the TCR beta libraries relied on iRepertoire HTBI primers, and CDR3 regions underwent Arm-PCR. TCRdb redid the calling of the multiplex PCR reads with MiXCR, one entry per CDR3 protein. The sample yields some 600,000 distinct CDR3 sequences, more than 15% seen once. The same sample was also used in a study of T cells in Graves' hyperthyroidism and ophthalmopathy.

The specimen was peripheral blood mononuclear cells (PBMCs), collected at new diagnosis, from a patient treated with antithyroid drugs. These receptors all come from a man aged 18 to 30 with Graves disease.

Concerning this clonotype: A single base separates this from a much larger clone, so it may be a read error. The chain has TRBV7-9 and TRBJ2-1; TRBD1 matches 7 bases. Germline V gene sequence: CDR1 SEHNR, CDR2 FQNEAQ (reference sequence). With V trimmed by 2 bases and J by 6 bases, 7 bases remained unmatched. This CDR3 is 15 amino acids long. Written as DNA, the CDR3 is TGTGCCAGCAGCTTAACCGGGACAGTCTTCAATGAGCAGTTCTTC. Protein sequence: CASSLTGTVFNEQFF.

This clonotype was detected a few times. The V and J genes are TRBV9 and TRBJ2-7; 8 bases are a match to TRBD1. Per germline, CDR1 SGDLS and CDR2 YYNGEE. This CDR3 has 15 residues. V shed 4 bases and J 8 bases; nucleotides not matched to a gene: 14. Here the CDR3 reads CASSSQDREPWKQYF. CDR3 sequence (DNA): TGTGCCAGCAGCTCTCAGGACAGGGAGCCTTGGAAGCAGTACTTC.

This clonotype was seen many times. The rearrangement joins TRBV11-3 to TRBJ2-3; D not resolved. Deletions cut 4 bases from V and 5 bases from J, with 10 bases between. The CDR3 is 13 amino acids. Germline CDR1 and CDR2: SGHNT and YENEEA. CDR3 sequence reads: CASSSVDQDTQYF. The DNA of the CDR3 is TGTGCCAGCAGCTCGGTCGACCAAGATACGCAGTATTTT.

This clonotype was observed a handful of times. V is TRBV5-1 and J is TRBJ2-1; 7 nucleotides agree with TRBD2. Unmatched junction bases numbered 3, after V lost 2 bases and J lost 4 bases. The CDR3 length is 14 residues. Germline V gene data show CDR1 as SGHRS and CDR2 as YFSETQ. CDR3 amino acids: CASSLNGRYNEQFF. The CDR3 DNA is TGCGCCAGCAGCTTAAACGGGAGGTACAATGAGCAGTTCTTC.

This clonotype was recorded a few times. The chain couples TRBV4-2 to TRBJ1-2, with D perhaps matching TRBD1 (5 bases). The CDR3 spans 15 residues. With 4 bases removed from V and 3 bases from J, the gap between germline ends came to 15 bases. Looked up from germline, CDR1 is LGHNA and CDR2 is YNFKEQ. CDR3 sequence reads: CASSLETGTYYGYTF. In DNA form, the CDR3 reads TGTGCCAGCAGCCTCGAAACAGGAACTTACTATGGCTACACCTTC.

The chain recombines TRBV10-3 with TRBJ2-1, with 8 bases lining up with TRBD1. The J segment lost 5 bases and the V segment lost 7 bases, leaving 10 bases of the junction unmatched. CDR3 length equals 15 residues. Germline assignment: CDR1 ENHRY and CDR2 SYGVKD. CDR3 in amino acids: CAINLGQGRDNEQFF. In DNA, the CDR3 is TGTGCCATCAACCTCGGACAGGGTCGAGACAATGAGCAGTTCTTC.

The chain couples TRBV29-1 to TRBJ1-1; D is uncertain. Germline values: CDR1 SQVTM, CDR2 ANQGSEA. The CDR3 is made up of 12 amino acids. With 6 bases removed from V and 7 bases from J, the gap between germline ends came to 15 bases. The CDR3 reads CSVLGRAVEAFF. CDR3 coding DNA: TGCAGCGTCTTAGGGAGGGCAGTTGAAGCTTTCTTT.

The gene calls are TRBV5-1 and TRBJ2-2; 9 positions agree with TRBD2. Trimming took 3 bases from V and 4 from J; bases not matched to a gene: 7. The CDR3 is 16 residues long. CDR1 is SGHRS and CDR2 is YFSETQ in the germline V gene. The chain's CDR3 is CASSSLGTSTTGELFF. In DNA form, the CDR3 reads TGCGCCAGCAGCTCGTTGGGGACTAGCACCACCGGGGAGCTGTTTTTT.

This clonotype was seen at least ten times. The chain is built from TRBV7-6 and TRBJ1-5; no definite D call. The germline V gene has CDR1 SGHVS and CDR2 FNYEAQ. This CDR3 is 13 amino acids long. V was shortened by 3 bases and J by 0 bases, with 3 bases between the two germline ends. CDR3 bases: TGTGCCAGCAGCTTGTTTAGCAATCAGCCCCAGCATTTT. Its protein is CASSLFSNQPQHF.

V gene TRBV7-9 combines with J gene TRBJ2-3; 14 bases align to TRBD2. CDR1 SEHNR and CDR2 FQNEAQ come from the germline V gene (reference sequence). CDR3 length: 18 amino acids. The ends lost 1 base at V and 5 bases at J; junction bases unmatched: 8. CDR3 DNA sequence: TGTGCCAGCAGCTTAGGCGGGACTAGCGGGAGTAACATAGATACGCAGTATTTT. This codes for CASSLGGTSGSNIDTQYF.

V usage is TRBV20-1 and J usage is TRBJ2-2; 9 nucleotides line up with TRBD1. Per the germline V gene, CDR1 is DFQATT and CDR2 is SNEGSKA (reference sequence). This CDR3 contains 15 residues. V was pared by 1 base and J by 3 bases, with 3 bases of the junction left unmatched. Written as DNA, the CDR3 is TGCAGTGCTAGAGCAGGACAGGGGTACACCGGGGAGCTGTTTTTT. Amino acids: CSARAGQGYTGELFF.

The chain joins TRBV4-1 to TRBJ2-5, with 13 bases identical to TRBD2. The CDR3 runs to 16 residues. V shed 2 bases and J 4 bases; nucleotides not matched to a gene: 4. Looked up from germline, CDR1 is MGHRA and CDR2 is YSYEKL. The CDR3 coding sequence is TGCGCCAGCAGCCAATGGACTAGCGGGAGCGGAGAGACCCAGTACTTC. This codes for CASSQWTSGSGETQYF.

This clonotype was detected only a few times. This chain uses TRBV10-3 with TRBJ2-4; possible D gene TRBD1, 6 bases. This CDR3 has 16 amino acids. Trimming removed 3 bases at V and 4 bases at J, with 16 bases between. Germline CDR1 ENHRY, CDR2 SYGVKD. CDR3 in DNA: TGTGCCATCAGTGAATCCCTCGGACAGAGAAAAAACATTCAGTACTTC. Translating gives CAISESLGQRKNIQYF.

This clonotype was counted at least ten times. The genes are TRBV2 and TRBJ2-7, with 11 nucleotides matching TRBD2. V dropped 6 bases and J dropped 4; count of bases not matched to a gene: 8. The germline V gene encodes CDR1 SNHLY and CDR2 FYNNEI. CDR3 length: 15 residues. The CDR3 loop is CASRVPTSGIYEQYF. As DNA, the CDR3 is TGTGCCAGCAGGGTACCGACTAGCGGGATTTACGAGCAGTACTTC.

The gene calls are TRBV3-1 and TRBJ1-4, with D hard to call. The germline V and J ends were trimmed by 1 base and 8 bases, with 5 bases remaining between them. Germline V gives CDR1 LGHDT, CDR2 YNNKEL (reference sequence). The CDR3 is 12 amino acids. CDR3 bases: TGTGCCAGCAGCCAAGGCAGGGAAAAACTGTTTTTT. It translates to CASSQGREKLFF.

This clonotype was observed at least ten times. This chain connects TRBV5-1 to TRBJ1-1; perhaps TRBD1 as D (6 bases). Per the germline V gene, CDR1 is SGHRS and CDR2 is YFSETQ. The CDR3 is 15 residues long. V shed 4 bases and J shed 0 bases, with 13 bases lying between them. The CDR3 loop is CASSPPDRLNTEAFF. The DNA of the CDR3 is TGCGCCAGCAGCCCGCCCGACAGGTTGAACACTGAAGCTTTCTTT.

This clonotype has ten or more counts. This chain joins TRBV6-1 and TRBJ2-5, with 9 bases matching TRBD1. With 6 bases clipped from V and 2 bases from J, the junction kept 13 bases outside the gene matches. This CDR3 has 17 residues. Per the germline V gene, CDR1 is MNHNS and CDR2 is SASEGT. The DNA of the CDR3 is TGTGCCAGCAGGGTCAAACCGGGACAGGGTTTACAAGAGACCCAGTACTTC. The encoded protein is CASRVKPGQGLQETQYF.

This clonotype occurred a few times. The chain couples TRBV6-1 to TRBJ2-5; 8 nucleotides match TRBD2. J lost 5 bases, V lost 5 bases, and 13 bases had no gene match. Germline V lookup: CDR1 MNHNS, CDR2 SASEGT. The CDR3 is 16 amino acids. CDR3 protein: CASSPFYGRAVETQYF. CDR3 nucleotide sequence: TGTGCCAGCAGTCCCTTTTACGGGAGGGCCGTTGAGACCCAGTACTTC.

The gene calls are TRBV7-9 and TRBJ1-1, with 9 bases fitting TRBD1. Germline values: CDR1 SEHNR, CDR2 FQNEAQ (reference sequence). V lost 8 bases, J lost 1 base, and 17 bases stayed unmatched. CDR3 length: 18 residues. The CDR3 DNA reads as TGTGCCAGCCAACCAAGTCCGGGACAGGGAAACCAGAACACTGAAGCTTTCTTT. The encoded protein is CASQPSPGQGNQNTEAFF.

The sample holds a few counts of this clonotype. This chain uses TRBV29-1 with TRBJ2-7, with D perhaps matching TRBD2 (5 bases). The CDR3 loop spans 11 amino acids. The V and J ends lost 0 bases and 12 bases respectively, with 12 bases between them. Germline V lookup: CDR1 SQVTM, CDR2 ANQGSEA. CDR3 sequence: CSVEDGREWYF. Written as DNA, the CDR3 is TGCAGCGTTGAAGATGGTAGGGAGTGGTACTTC.

This clonotype was seen only a few times. The gene calls are TRBV20-1 and TRBJ1-5, with 7 bases that match TRBD1. The germline V gene has CDR1 DFQATT and CDR2 SNEGSKA (reference sequence). Trimming took 4 bases from V and 6 from J; bases not matched to a gene: 12. The CDR3 sequence is 15 residues long. CDR3 in amino acids: CSANSAGGSRQPQHF. The CDR3 region has the DNA TGCAGTGCTAATTCCGCAGGGGGAAGCCGTCAGCCCCAGCATTTT.

This clonotype occurred once. V is TRBV18 and J is TRBJ2-1; 9 bases agree with TRBD2. Germline V CDR1 and CDR2: KGHSH, LQKENI. V was clipped by 4 bases and J by 3 bases; unmatched bases: 4. This CDR3 is 15 amino acids long. Here the CDR3 reads CASSRASGNYNEQFF. CDR3 DNA sequence: TGTGCCAGCTCACGGGCTAGCGGGAACTACAATGAGCAGTTCTTC.

The chain recombines TRBV28 with TRBJ2-7; D call uncertain. The V gene's germline CDR1 is MDHEN and CDR2 SYDVKM. V lost 7 bases to trimming and J lost 3 bases, with 13 bases between them. This CDR3 has 13 amino acids. CDR3 loop: CASIHPLRYEQYF. The CDR3 DNA follows: TGTGCCAGCATCCACCCCCTCCGCTACGAGCAGTACTTC.

In this sample, this clonotype turned up many times. The chain employs TRBV7-9 and TRBJ2-7; tentatively, D is TRBD2 (5 bases). The CDR3 sequence is 14 residues long. Looked up from germline, CDR1 is SEHNR and CDR2 is FQNEAQ (reference sequence). The V gene lost 4 bases and the J gene lost 4 bases, with 14 bases spanning the gap. The CDR3 DNA sequence: TGTGCCAGCAGCTCCCAAGGAGGCGGGTACGAGCAGTACTTC. This codes for CASSSQGGGYEQYF.

This clonotype was detected ten times or more. The genes are TRBV10-3 and TRBJ2-1; TRBD1 or TRBD2 may be the D gene (5 bases each). This CDR3 comprises 14 residues. The germline CDR1 and CDR2 sequences are ENHRY and SYGVKD. Trimming stripped 6 bases from V and 0 bases from J, with 9 bases between. The CDR3 bases are TGTGCCATCAGGAGGGACCGCTCCTACAATGAGCAGTTCTTC. Translated: CAIRRDRSYNEQFF.

Only a few counts were recorded for this clonotype. The chain employs TRBV28 and TRBJ1-1, with D tentatively TRBD1 (5 bases). Germline V lookup: CDR1 MDHEN, CDR2 SYDVKM. Deletions cut 6 bases from V and 11 bases from J, with 19 bases between. The CDR3 is 13 residues long. CDR3 protein: CASSFSQGTGAFF. The CDR3 DNA follows: TGTGCCAGCAGCTTTTCGCAGGGCACGGGGGCTTTCTTT.

This clonotype was observed many times. The rearrangement uses TRBV12-3 or TRBV12-4 and TRBJ2-4; D gene ambiguous. This CDR3 spans 13 amino acids. The germline V and J ends were trimmed by 1 base and 3 bases, with 4 bases remaining between them. CDR3 DNA: TGTGCCAGCAGTTTAGACGTCAAAAACATTCAGTACTTC. Its protein is CASSLDVKNIQYF.